This T cell receptor beta chain was retrieved from a study of beta chain features in type 1 diabetes. CD4+ naive, central memory, regulatory and stem cell-like memory cells were sorted via CD45RO/CCR7/CD25/CD127/CD95/CD27. Whole-study findings and limits: Type 1 diabetes patients had TCRB CDR3s that were shorter (moderately but significantly so) in all four CD4+ subsets.

In regard to this clone: Its antigen is unknown.

Every isolated RNA sample was fully reverse transcribed, so sequencing captured expressed TCRB transcripts. Here immunoSEQ multiplex PCR was the method, and the copy in TCRdb shows in-frame clones only, minus some. The sample has nearly 700,000 clones; around an eighth are singletons. Trimming removed 6 bases at V and 0 bases at J, with 13 bases between. The CDR3 extends over 15 amino acids. From germline, CDR1 is LNHNV and CDR2 YYDKDF (reference sequence). The rearrangement joins TRBV15 to TRBJ2-3; a possible D gene is TRBD1 (5 bases). This TCR was recovered from a man between 18 and 29 years old with type 1 diabetes. Sequenced input: naive CD4+ T cells from blood. The CDR3 DNA sequence: TGTGCCACCAGAAGGGGATCAGGCAGCACAGATACGCAGTATTTT. Translated: CATRRGSGSTDTQYF.